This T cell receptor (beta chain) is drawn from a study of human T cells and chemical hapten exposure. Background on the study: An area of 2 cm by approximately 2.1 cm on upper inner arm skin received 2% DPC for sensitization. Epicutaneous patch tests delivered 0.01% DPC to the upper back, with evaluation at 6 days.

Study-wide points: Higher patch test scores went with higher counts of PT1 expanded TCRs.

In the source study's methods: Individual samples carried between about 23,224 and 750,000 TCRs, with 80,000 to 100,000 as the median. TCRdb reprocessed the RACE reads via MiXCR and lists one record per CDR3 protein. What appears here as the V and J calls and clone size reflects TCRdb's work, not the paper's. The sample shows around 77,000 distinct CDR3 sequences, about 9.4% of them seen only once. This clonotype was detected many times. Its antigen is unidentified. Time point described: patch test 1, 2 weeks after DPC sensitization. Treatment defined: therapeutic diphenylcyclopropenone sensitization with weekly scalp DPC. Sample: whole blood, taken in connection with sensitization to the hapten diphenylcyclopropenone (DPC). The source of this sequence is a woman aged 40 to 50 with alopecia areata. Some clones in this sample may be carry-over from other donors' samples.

CDR3 amino acids: CASSYHGTSGAGEQFF. As DNA, the CDR3 is TGTGCCAGCAGTTACCACGGGACTAGCGGGGCGGGAGAGCAGTTCTTC. The V gene is TRBV6-2 or TRBV6-3, the J gene TRBJ2-1; TRBD2 aligns across 13 bases. CDR3 length equals 16 residues. Germline V lookup: CDR1 MNHEY, CDR2 SVGEGT. V lost 2 bases to trimming and J lost 10 bases; unmatched junction nucleotides: 8.